The source of this TCR beta chain is a study of lymphopenia after photon versus proton radiotherapy. Overall study results and limits: Survival link was tested only in deceased patients; proton benefit remains a possibility. A bigger post-nadir fall in TCR diversity correlated inversely with survival time in deceased patients. After lymphocyte nadir, photon-treated repertoires showed oligoclonal expansion, especially CD8+ Temra. Relative stability marked proton patients; photon patients lost diversity and naive cells.

The table came from immunoSEQ multiplex PCR; TCRdb's copy has only in-frame clones and leaves some out. The sample contains 67,000 or so clones, about 87% of which appear only once. V was pared by 5 bases and J by 2 bases, with 9 bases between. This CDR3 comprises 13 residues. Germline V gives CDR1 SGHTA, CDR2 FQGTGA. In regard to this clone: Its antigen is undetermined. Different DNA sequences within this sample yield the same CDR3.

The origin of this receptor is an older man with esophageal cancer. The chain links TRBV7-3 to TRBJ2-5; D may match TRBD1 or TRBD2 (5 bases each). The sample was peripheral blood, taken from a patient treated with proton-based radiotherapy. Written as DNA, the CDR3 is TGTGCCAGCAGCCGGGGCTCTCAAGAGACCCAGTACTTC. It codes for CASSRGSQETQYF. The full variable domain, rest sourced from reference TRBV7-3 and TRBJ2-5, is GAGVSQTPSNKVTEKGKYVELRCDPISGHTALYWYRQSLGQGPEFLIYFQGTGAADDSGLPNDRFFAVRPEGSVSTLKIQRTERGDSAVYLCASSRGSQETQYFGPGTRLLVL.